The rows below give T cell receptor beta chains drawn from one sample of a study of blood T cell repertoires in COVID-19. The repertoire was sequenced with immunoSEQ multiplex PCR; TCRdb's copy has only in-frame clones and lacks some. The sample contains 380,000 or so clones, about 90% of which appear only once. The specimen was peripheral blood. The receptors were gathered from a man aged 35 to 55 with acute or convalescent COVID-19. Each CDR3 is given with its conserved first and last residue. D genes are given only for firm matches. The listing skips clone size in some rows; elsewhere it reads once, few, many or a size class.

d_call,v_call,clone_size,j_call,cdr3_nt,cdr3_aa
TRBD1,TRBV3-1/TRBV3-2,.,TRBJ2-7,TGTGCCAGCAGCCAGGGGACAGGGGCCTACGAGCAGTACTTC,CASSQGTGAYEQYF
TRBD1,TRBV2,once,TRBJ2-4,TGTGCCAGCAGAGACAGGGCGGGAGCCAAAAACATTCAGTACTTC,CASRDRAGAKNIQYF
TRBD1,TRBV29-1,.,TRBJ2-7,TGCAGCGTTGAACAGGGGGCAGTTGAGCAGTACTTC,CSVEQGAVEQYF
TRBD2,TRBV2,.,TRBJ2-1,TGTGCCAGCAGTGACTTGAGTCGCGGGAGCAGGGATGAGCAGTTCTTC,CASSDLSRGSRDEQFF
TRBD2,TRBV24-1,.,TRBJ2-3,TGTGCCACCAGTGATGTCCTAGCGGGGGGGCTTTCACCAGATACGCAGTATTTT,CATSDVLAGGLSPDTQYF
.,TRBV6-1,.,TRBJ2-3,TGTGCCAGCAGTGAGGTGGGGACTGCAGATACGCAGTATTTT,CASSEVGTADTQYF
TRBD1,TRBV9,.,TRBJ1-2,TGTGCCAGCAGCCCGGGGACAGGGATGGGTGGCTACACCTTC,CASSPGTGMGGYTF
TRBD1,TRBV18,.,TRBJ1-1,TGTGCCAGCTCACCAGACAGGGTTGCGGCTGAAGCTTTCTTT,CASSPDRVAAEAFF
.,TRBV9,.,TRBJ2-1,TGTGCCAGCAGCGTTCAAGACCAGGGTTGGAAGGAGCAGTTCTTC,CASSVQDQGWKEQFF
TRBD1,TRBV28,.,TRBJ1-4,TGTGCCAGCAGTTTAGCGGGACAGGGGGCCGAAAAACTGTTTTTT,CASSLAGQGAEKLFF
.,TRBV5-1,.,TRBJ2-1,TGCGCCAGCAGCTTGCCCGACACCCTCCTTGGCCACAATGAGCAGTTCTTC,CASSLPDTLLGHNEQFF
TRBD2,TRBV15,.,TRBJ2-1,TGTGCCACCAGCAGAGTCCTAGCGGGGGGCTACAATGAGCAGTTCTTC,CATSRVLAGGYNEQFF
TRBD1,TRBV7-2,.,TRBJ2-5,TGTGCCAGCAGCTCGGCCGGGACAGAGGGGGAGACCCAGTACTTC,CASSSAGTEGETQYF
.,TRBV28,.,TRBJ1-2,TGTGCCAGCAGTTCCCCAGGGCTAATACACTATGGCTACACCTTC,CASSSPGLIHYGYTF
.,TRBV9,.,TRBJ2-7,TGTGCCAGCAGCCTCGAGCCGTCCTACGAGCAGTACTTC,CASSLEPSYEQYF
.,TRBV30,.,TRBJ2-7,TGTGCCCGAGGAAAGGAGTTGGGCTACGAGCAGTACTTC,CARGKELGYEQYF
.,TRBV5-4,.,TRBJ2-3,TGTGCCAGCAGCTTGATACAGGGCCGAGGCACAGATACGCAGTATTTT,CASSLIQGRGTDTQYF
.,TRBV13,.,TRBJ1-6,TGTGCCAGCAGCTTAGGGGCAGGGCCTAATTCACCCCTCCACTTT,CASSLGAGPNSPLHF
TRBD1,TRBV19,.,TRBJ1-2,TGTGCCAGTAGTATAGCGGGGTCGACAGGGAGCTATGGCTACACCTTC,CASSIAGSTGSYGYTF
.,TRBV7-2,.,TRBJ2-3,TGTGCCAGCAGCCCAGGGTGGCTGGGTATGCGGACAGATACGCAGTATTTT,CASSPGWLGMRTDTQYF
.,TRBV4-1,.,TRBJ2-5,TGCGCCAGCAGCCAAGCCCCGGGGGTCGGAGAGACCCAGTACTTC,CASSQAPGVGETQYF
.,TRBV10-1,.,TRBJ1-5,TGCGCCAGCAGTGGGAGGGTGCATAGCAATCAGCCCCAGCATTTT,CASSGRVHSNQPQHF
TRBD2,TRBV6-5,.,TRBJ2-7,TGTGCCAGCAGTTCCGCGGGGGTGGGCGCGTCCTACGAGCAGTACTTC,CASSSAGVGASYEQYF
TRBD2,TRBV3-1/TRBV3-2,.,TRBJ2-3,TGTGCCAGCAGCCTCACTAGCGGGAGACGGACAGATACGCAGTATTTT,CASSLTSGRRTDTQYF
TRBD1,TRBV12-3/TRBV12-4,.,TRBJ1-1,TGTGCCACCCGACAGGGGTTAGGCACTGAAGCTTTCTTT,CATRQGLGTEAFF
.,TRBV5-5,few,TRBJ1-6,TGTGCCAGCAGCTTGCGTAATTCACCCCTCCACTTT,CASSLRNSPLHF
.,TRBV11-1,.,TRBJ2-2,TGTGCCAGCAGCTTACTTACAGGGTCTAACGGGGAGCTGTTTTTT,CASSLLTGSNGELFF
TRBD1,TRBV10-3,few,TRBJ2-7,TGTGCCAGCTTCTCCGGGACAGAAGATTACGAGCAGTACTTC,CASFSGTEDYEQYF
.,TRBV19,.,TRBJ1-6,TGTGCCAGTAGTATAAGGCGGAGCCGATCCAATTCACCCCTCCACTTT,CASSIRRSRSNSPLHF
TRBD2,TRBV5-4,.,TRBJ2-1,TGTGCCAGCAGCGGTTCTAGCGGAGTTAACAATGAGCAGTTCTTC,CASSGSSGVNNEQFF
.,TRBV7-3,.,TRBJ1-5,TGTGCCAGCAGCTTAACAGCTTTGGATTTT,CASSLTALDF
.,TRBV7-9,.,TRBJ2-7,TGTGCCAGCAGCTTTCAGGTAACCTACGAGCAGTACTTC,CASSFQVTYEQYF
TRBD2,TRBV7-9,once,TRBJ2-1,TGTGCCAGCAGCCCACCCCTCGGGCTAGCGGTATACAATGAGCAGTTCTTC,CASSPPLGLAVYNEQFF
.,TRBV5-4,.,TRBJ1-3,TGTGCCAGCAGCTTGGGTCCGGTAGAACGCTCTGGAAACACCATATATTTT,CASSLGPVERSGNTIYF
TRBD2,TRBV6-1,.,TRBJ2-5,TGTGCCAGCAGTGAATTCTCGGGGACTAGCGGGGGGCAAGAGACCCAGTACTTC,CASSEFSGTSGGQETQYF
TRBD2,TRBV27,.,TRBJ2-1,TGTGCCAGCAGTTTATCAGCGGGAGGCGATGAGCAGTTCTTC,CASSLSAGGDEQFF
TRBD1,TRBV2,.,TRBJ1-2,TGTGCCAGCAGTGTCGAAGGGGGCGCATCTGGCTACACCTTC,CASSVEGGASGYTF
.,TRBV7-3,.,TRBJ2-1,TGTGCCAGCAGCTTAATAAGCGGCACGTACAATGAGCAGTTCTTC,CASSLISGTYNEQFF
TRBD1,TRBV30,.,TRBJ1-2,TGTGCCTGGAATGAGGACAGGGGTGGCTACACCTTC,CAWNEDRGGYTF
TRBD2,TRBV7-6,.,TRBJ2-2,TGTGCCAGCAGCTTAGCGTCGGCTAGCGGGGGCCTCACCGGGGAGCTGTTTTTT,CASSLASASGGLTGELFF
.,TRBV6-5,once,TRBJ1-1,TGTGCCAGCAGCGCTGGGAGGCTGCTGTTCTTT,CASSAGRLLFF
.,TRBV6-4,.,TRBJ1-1,TGTGCCAGCAGTGACACAGGCCCCCATGAAGCTTTCTTT,CASSDTGPHEAFF
TRBD2,TRBV4-1,once,TRBJ2-3,TGCGCCAGCAGCCAAGATCAAGCACTAGCGTCAGATACGCAGTATTTT,CASSQDQALASDTQYF
TRBD2,TRBV7-8,.,TRBJ2-7,TGTGCCAGCAGCTTCCGAGCGGGAGGGAACGAGCAGTACTTC,CASSFRAGGNEQYF
.,TRBV25-1,.,TRBJ1-6,TGTGCCAGCAGTGAGATCAGCTATAATTCACCCCTCCACTTT,CASSEISYNSPLHF
.,TRBV5-1,.,TRBJ1-1,TGCGCCAGCAGCCGAATAGGACGGGAGGGGACTGAAGCTTTCTTT,CASSRIGREGTEAFF
TRBD2,TRBV19,.,TRBJ2-1,TGTGCCAGTAGTCGGACTAGCGGGGGGGCAGTTGAGCAGTTCTTC,CASSRTSGGAVEQFF
.,TRBV6-2/TRBV6-3,.,TRBJ1-5,TGTGCCAGCAGTCACGGGGGGCGGCCCCAGCATTTT,CASSHGGRPQHF